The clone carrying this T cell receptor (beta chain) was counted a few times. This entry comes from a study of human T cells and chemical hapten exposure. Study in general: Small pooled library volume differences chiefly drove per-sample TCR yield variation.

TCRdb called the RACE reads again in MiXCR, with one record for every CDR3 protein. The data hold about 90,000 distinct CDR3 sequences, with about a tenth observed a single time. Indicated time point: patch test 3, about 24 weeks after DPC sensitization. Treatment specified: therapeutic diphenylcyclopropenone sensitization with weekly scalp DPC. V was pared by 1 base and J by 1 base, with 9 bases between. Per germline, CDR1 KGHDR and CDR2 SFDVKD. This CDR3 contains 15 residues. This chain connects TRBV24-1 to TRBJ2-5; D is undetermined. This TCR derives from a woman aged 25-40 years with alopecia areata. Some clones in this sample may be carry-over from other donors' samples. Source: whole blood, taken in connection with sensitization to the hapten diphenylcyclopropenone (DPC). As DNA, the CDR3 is TGTGCCACCAGTGATTTTACCAGGTTCCAAGAGACCCAGTACTTC. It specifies CATSDFTRFQETQYF.